The TCR beta chain described here comes from a study of T cells in Graves' hyperthyroidism and ophthalmopathy. Amplification of TCR beta CDR3 regions used RNA as the template. The primer set for the first-round RT-PCR of the TCR CDR3 was HTBI. TCRdb independently ran MiXCR on the multiplex PCR reads; one entry per CDR3 protein. The repertoire holds about 520,000 distinct CDR3 sequences, roughly a quarter seen once, with over 9% in the top ten. This clonotype was seen at least ten times. V gave up 6 bases and J gave up 1 base, with 19 bases separating them. CDR3 size: 16 residues. The germline V gene encodes CDR1 MNHEY and CDR2 SVGEGT.

The chain links TRBV6-2 or TRBV6-3 to TRBJ2-7, with unresolved D. The TCR was taken from a woman in her thirties with Graves' ophthalmopathy. Specimen: blood. The CDR3, as DNA: TGTGCCAGCAGCCCGACACCCTCACCCACTTCCTACGAGCAGTACTTC. This translates into CASSPTPSPTSYEQYF.